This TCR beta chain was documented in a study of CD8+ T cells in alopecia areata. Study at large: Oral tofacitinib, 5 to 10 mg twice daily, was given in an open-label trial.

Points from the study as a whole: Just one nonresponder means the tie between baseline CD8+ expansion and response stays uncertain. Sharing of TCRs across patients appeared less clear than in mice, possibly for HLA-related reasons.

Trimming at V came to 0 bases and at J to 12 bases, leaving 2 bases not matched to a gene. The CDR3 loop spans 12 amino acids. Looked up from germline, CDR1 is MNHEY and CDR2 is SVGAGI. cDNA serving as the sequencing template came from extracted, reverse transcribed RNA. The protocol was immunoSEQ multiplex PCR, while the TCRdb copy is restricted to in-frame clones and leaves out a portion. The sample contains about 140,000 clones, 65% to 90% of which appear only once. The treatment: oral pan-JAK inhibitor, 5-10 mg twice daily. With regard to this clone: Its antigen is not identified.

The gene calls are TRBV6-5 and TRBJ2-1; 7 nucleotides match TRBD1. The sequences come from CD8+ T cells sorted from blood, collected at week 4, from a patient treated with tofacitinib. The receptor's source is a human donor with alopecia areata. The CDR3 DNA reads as TGTGCCAGCAGTTACTCAGGGACAGTGCAGTTCTTC. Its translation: CASSYSGTVQFF.